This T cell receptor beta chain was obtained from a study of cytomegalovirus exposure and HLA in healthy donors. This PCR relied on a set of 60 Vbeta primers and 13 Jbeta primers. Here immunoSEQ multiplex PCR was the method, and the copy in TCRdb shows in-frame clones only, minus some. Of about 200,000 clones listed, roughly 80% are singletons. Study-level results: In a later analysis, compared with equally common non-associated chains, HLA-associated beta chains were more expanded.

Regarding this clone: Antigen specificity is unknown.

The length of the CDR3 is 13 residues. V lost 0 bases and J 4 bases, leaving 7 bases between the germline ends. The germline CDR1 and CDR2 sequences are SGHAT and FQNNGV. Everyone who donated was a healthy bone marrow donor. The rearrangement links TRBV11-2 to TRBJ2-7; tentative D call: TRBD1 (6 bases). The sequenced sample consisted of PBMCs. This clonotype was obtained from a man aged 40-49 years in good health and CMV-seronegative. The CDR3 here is CASSLDQGYEQYF. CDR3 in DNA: TGTGCCAGCAGCTTAGATCAGGGGTACGAGCAGTACTTC.